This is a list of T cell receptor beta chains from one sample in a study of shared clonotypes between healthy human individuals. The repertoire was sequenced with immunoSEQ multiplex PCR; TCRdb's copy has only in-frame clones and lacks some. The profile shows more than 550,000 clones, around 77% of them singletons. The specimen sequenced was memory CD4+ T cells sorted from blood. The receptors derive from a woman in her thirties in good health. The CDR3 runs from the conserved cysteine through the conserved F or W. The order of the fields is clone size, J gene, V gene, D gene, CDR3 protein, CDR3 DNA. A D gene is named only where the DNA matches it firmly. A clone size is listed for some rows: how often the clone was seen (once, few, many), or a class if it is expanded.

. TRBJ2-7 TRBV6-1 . CASSPRGNEQYF TGTGCCAGCAGCCCAAGGGGAAACGAGCAGTACTTC
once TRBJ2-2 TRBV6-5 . CAATGYRNTGELFF TGTGCCGCAACAGGATATCGGAACACCGGGGAGCTGTTTTTT
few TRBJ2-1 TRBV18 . CASSVRPIYNEQFF TGTGCCAGCTCAGTTAGACCTATTTACAATGAGCAGTTCTTC
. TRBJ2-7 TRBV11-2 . CASSRAEGSYEQYF TGTGCCAGCAGCCGCGCGGAGGGGTCCTACGAGCAGTACTTC
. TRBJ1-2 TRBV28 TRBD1 CASSSGTGSVGYTF TGTGCCAGCAGTTCCGGGACAGGGAGCGTAGGCTACACCTTC
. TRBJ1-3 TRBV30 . CAWSVTDSGNTIYF TGTGCCTGGAGTGTAACGGACTCTGGAAACACCATATATTTT
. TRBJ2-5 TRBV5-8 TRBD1 CASSGRDREETQYF TGTGCCAGCAGCGGGCGGGACAGGGAAGAGACCCAGTACTTC
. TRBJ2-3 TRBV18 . CASSPNPRDTQYF TGTGCCAGCTCACCAAACCCTAGGGATACGCAGTATTTT
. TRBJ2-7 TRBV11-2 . CASSFNPRAEQYF TGTGCCAGCAGCTTTAACCCCAGGGCCGAGCAGTACTTC
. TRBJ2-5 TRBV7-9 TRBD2 CASSPLGGVKTQYF TGTGCCAGCAGCCCCCTGGGAGGGGTAAAGACCCAGTACTTC
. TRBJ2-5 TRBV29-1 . CSVGEETQYF TGCAGCGTTGGAGAGGAGACCCAGTACTTC
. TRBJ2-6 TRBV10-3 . CAISGGVSGANVLTF TGTGCCATCAGTGGCGGTGTATCTGGGGCCAACGTCCTGACTTTC
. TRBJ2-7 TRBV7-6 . CASSLGSFSYEQYF TGTGCCAGCAGCTTGGGAAGTTTTTCCTACGAGCAGTACTTC
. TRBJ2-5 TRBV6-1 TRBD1 CASSEDWYRGETQYF TGTGCCAGCAGTGAAGATTGGTACAGGGGAGAGACCCAGTACTTC
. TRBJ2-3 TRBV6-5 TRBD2 CASSYSGTSSDTQYF TGTGCCAGCAGTTACTCAGGGACTAGTTCAGATACGCAGTATTTT
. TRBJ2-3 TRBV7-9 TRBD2 CASSLGTSAWGDTQYF TGTGCCAGCAGCTTAGGGACTAGCGCCTGGGGAGATACGCAGTATTTT
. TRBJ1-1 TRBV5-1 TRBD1 CASSEQGAVSNTEAFF TGCGCCAGCAGCGAACAGGGGGCTGTGTCGAACACTGAAGCTTTCTTT
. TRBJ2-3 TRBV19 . CASKRQGPSTDTQYF TGTGCCAGTAAGCGGCAGGGCCCTAGCACAGATACGCAGTATTTT
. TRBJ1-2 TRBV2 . CASSELTSNYGYTF TGTGCCAGCAGTGAGTTGACATCTAACTATGGCTACACCTTC
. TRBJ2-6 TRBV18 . CASSPSELSGANVLTF TGTGCCAGCTCACCATCCGAGCTCTCTGGGGCCAACGTCCTGACTTTC
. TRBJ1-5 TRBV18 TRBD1 CASSNTGQGRNQPQHF TGTGCCAGCTCAAATACGGGACAGGGGCGAAATCAGCCCCAGCATTTT
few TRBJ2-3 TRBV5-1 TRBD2 CASSTGGSSGSTDTQYF TGCGCCAGCAGCACCGGGGGGTCTAGCGGTAGCACAGATACGCAGTATTTT
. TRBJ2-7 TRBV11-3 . CASSFEATSYEQYF TGTGCCAGCAGCTTTGAAGCGACCTCCTACGAGCAGTACTTC
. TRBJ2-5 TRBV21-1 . CASSKRAGEYF TGTGCCAGCAGCAAACGGGCAGGGGAGTACTTC
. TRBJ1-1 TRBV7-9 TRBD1 CASSLAGQGGEAFF TGTGCCAGCAGCTTAGCCGGTCAGGGGGGCGAGGCTTTCTTT
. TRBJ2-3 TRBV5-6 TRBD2 CASSLAILAGLVTDTQYF TGTGCCAGCAGCTTGGCCATCCTAGCGGGGTTGGTTACAGATACGCAGTATTTT
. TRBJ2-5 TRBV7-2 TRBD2 CASSSGLAGEAATQYF TGTGCCAGCAGCTCGGGACTAGCGGGAGAAGCGGCGACCCAGTACTTC
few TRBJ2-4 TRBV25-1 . CASSEGVSAKNIQYF TGTGCCAGCAGTGAGGGGGTGTCAGCCAAAAACATTCAGTACTTC